This TCR beta chain was profiled in a study of T cell responses to AZD1222 COVID-19 vaccine. Study-wide points: Donors skewed white British and female; clonal diversity was possibly underestimated.

Germline assignment: CDR1 LGHDT and CDR2 YNNKEL (reference sequence). The CDR3 covers 17 residues. V lost 0 bases and J lost 0, with 12 bases in between. On this clone: Its antigen is as yet unknown.

This table comes from immunoSEQ multiplex PCR, and its TCRdb copy is limited to in-frame clones, with some not included. The table shows around 94,000 clones, with roughly 84% occurring only once. This specimen consisted of peripheral blood, obtained on day 0 of AZD1222 vaccination. This rearrangement joins TRBV3-1 (or the pseudogene TRBV3-2) to TRBJ1-3; D call uncertain. The TCR comes from an adult in good health. CDR3 loop: CASSQEKASNSGNTIYF. The CDR3 DNA reads as TGTGCCAGCAGCCAAGAAAAGGCGAGCAACTCTGGAAACACCATATATTTT.